These 7 T cell receptor beta chains were all obtained from the same sample, sequenced in a study of blood T cell repertoires in COVID-19. Profiled with immunoSEQ multiplex PCR; TCRdb holds only in-frame clones, not every one. The data show some 83,000 clones, with about nine tenths seen just once and over 15% held by the top ten. The sequencing sample was made of peripheral blood. These TCRs come from an elderly man in a cohort sampled during active COVID-19.

The V and J genes are TRBV6-5 and TRBJ2-5, with D tentatively TRBD2 (6 bases). The germline V and J ends were trimmed by 1 base and 2 bases, with 11 bases remaining between them. Germline CDR1 and CDR2: MNHEY and SVGAGI. The CDR3 is 15 amino acids. This CDR3 reads CASSYLGLQQETQYF. The DNA for the CDR3 is TGTGCCAGCAGTTACTTGGGACTTCAACAAGAGACCCAGTACTTC.

In this sample, this clone turned up a few times. V usage is TRBV5-1 and J usage is TRBJ1-1, with 9 bases lining up with TRBD1. Trimming at V came to 1 base and at J to 5 bases, leaving 15 bases not matched to a gene. CDR1 is SGHRS and CDR2 is YFSETQ in the germline V gene. This CDR3 comprises 18 residues. The CDR3 region has the DNA TGCGCCAGCAGCTTGACTACTTGGGGACAGGGTCTGGTAACTGAAGCTTTCTTT. Its translation: CASSLTTWGQGLVTEAFF.

This clone occurred once. The V gene is TRBV10-3, the J gene TRBJ1-6, with D unresolved. The CDR3 has 14 residues. Germline CDR1 and CDR2: ENHRY and SYGVKD. Between the trimmed V and J ends, which lost 6 bases and 6 bases, there was a span of 12 bases. The CDR3 region is CAIRAGLLNSPLHF. Here the CDR3 DNA reads TGTGCCATCAGGGCGGGCCTCCTTAATTCACCCCTCCACTTT.

The chain has TRBV28 and TRBJ2-3; possible D gene TRBD2, 5 bases. The V end was cut by 2 bases, the J end by 4 bases, with 13 bases between. Germline V lookup: CDR1 MDHEN, CDR2 SYDVKM. This CDR3 has 15 residues. The CDR3 reads CASSLSGRTADTQYF. The CDR3 coding sequence is TGTGCCAGCAGTTTAAGCGGCAGGACGGCAGATACGCAGTATTTT.

The chain employs TRBV28 and TRBJ2-7, with 12 bases lining up with TRBD1. CDR3 length equals 17 residues. Germline CDR1 and CDR2: MDHEN and SYDVKM. V trimming: 4 bases; J trimming: 4 bases; junction bases outside the gene matches: 11. In DNA form, the CDR3 reads TGTGCCAGCAGTTCCCAAACCGGGACAGGGGGCTGGTACGAGCAGTACGTC. Its translation is CASSSQTGTGGWYEQYV.

V and J are TRBV27 and TRBJ2-2; possibly TRBD2 for D (6 bases). Trimming stripped 6 bases from V and 0 bases from J, with 11 bases between. Germline CDR1 reads MNHEY; CDR2 reads SMNVEV (reference sequence). The CDR3 sequence is 15 residues long. CDR3 nucleotides: TGTGCCAGCAGCAATAGCGGAACGAACACCGGGGAGCTGTTTTTT. Amino acids: CASSNSGTNTGELFF.

The CDR3 sequence: CASRLGLFSSYNEQFF. As DNA, the CDR3 is TGTGCAAGTCGCTTGGGACTTTTTAGCTCCTACAATGAGCAGTTCTTC. V usage is TRBV12-2 and J usage is TRBJ2-1; the tabulated D call, TRBD2, remains unverified against the DNA. TRBV12-2 is termed a pseudogene. The CDR3 has 16 residues.